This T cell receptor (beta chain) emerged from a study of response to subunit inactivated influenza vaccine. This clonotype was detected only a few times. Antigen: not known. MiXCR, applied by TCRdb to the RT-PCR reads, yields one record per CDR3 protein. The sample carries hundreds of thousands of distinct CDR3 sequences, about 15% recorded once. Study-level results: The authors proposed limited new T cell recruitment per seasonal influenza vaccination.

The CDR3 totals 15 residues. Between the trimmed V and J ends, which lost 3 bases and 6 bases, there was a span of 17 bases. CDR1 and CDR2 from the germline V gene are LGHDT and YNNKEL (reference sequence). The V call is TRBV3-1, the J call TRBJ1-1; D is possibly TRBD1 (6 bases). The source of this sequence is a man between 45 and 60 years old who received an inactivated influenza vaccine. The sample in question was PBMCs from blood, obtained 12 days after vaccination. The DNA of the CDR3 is TGTGCCAGCAGCCACTTCCGGGACAATCTTGCTGAAGCTTTCTTT. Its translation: CASSHFRDNLAEAFF.